The 27 T cell receptor beta chains reported below all come from one sample, sequenced in a study of blood T cell repertoires in COVID-19. Sequencing was performed with immunoSEQ multiplex PCR; in TCRdb, only in-frame clones are kept and a portion is missing. The sample lists roughly 70,000 clones, about 93% seen once, with 7% to 9% in the top ten. Input material: peripheral blood. The receptors derive from a human donor in a cohort sampled during active COVID-19.

The chain joins TRBV2 to TRBJ2-6; tentatively, D is TRBD2 (6 bases). V was shortened by 2 bases and J by 1 base, with 15 bases between the two germline ends. There are 18 residues in the CDR3. From germline, CDR1 is SNHLY and CDR2 FYNNEI. The DNA for the CDR3 is TGTGCCAGCAGTGAATGGGACTGGCGGAATTCTGGGGCCAACGTCCTGACTTTC. Translated: CASSEWDWRNSGANVLTF.

This clone was found once. This chain connects TRBV10-3 to TRBJ2-7; D might be TRBD1 (5 bases). The germline V gene encodes CDR1 ENHRY and CDR2 SYGVKD. The V end was cut by 3 bases, the J end by 0 bases, with 27 bases between. The CDR3 length is 20 residues. CDR3 residues: CAISDPDPGRAHPNSYEQYF. As DNA, the CDR3 is TGTGCCATCAGTGACCCCGACCCGGGCAGGGCCCACCCCAACTCCTACGAGCAGTACTTC.

The J gene is TRBJ2-7, the V gene TRBV3-1 (or the pseudogene TRBV3-2); D remains ambiguous. Trimming removed 3 bases at V and 4 bases at J, with 10 bases between. The CDR3 runs 13 residues. The germline CDR1 and CDR2 sequences are LGHDT and YNNKEL (reference sequence). The CDR3 DNA reads as TGTGCCAGCAGCCATGCTATCGTGTACGAGCAGTACTTC. Protein: CASSHAIVYEQYF.

V is TRBV5-6 and J is TRBJ2-1; weak D call: TRBD2 (7 bases). The CDR3 sequence is 14 residues long. Deletions cut 1 base from V and 10 bases from J, with 15 bases between. Germline V lookup: CDR1 SGHDT, CDR2 YYEEEE. The CDR3 here is CASSLSGKGGEQFF. The CDR3 nucleotides read TGTGCCAGCAGCTTGTCTGGTAAGGGGGGGGAGCAGTTCTTC. The whole variable domain, remainder taken from reference TRBV5-6 and TRBJ2-1, is DAGVTQSPTHLIKTRGQQVTLRCSPKSGHDTVSWYQQALGQGPQFIFQYYEEEERQRGNFPDRFSGHQFPNYSSELNVNALLLGDSALYLCASSLSGKGGEQFFGPGTRLTVL.

The rearrangement uses TRBV3-1 (or the pseudogene TRBV3-2) and TRBJ2-3; 14 bases fit TRBD2. Losses at the gene ends were 1 base for V and 6 bases for J; bases not matched to a gene: 0. The CDR3 runs to 15 residues. Per the germline V gene, CDR1 is LGHDT and CDR2 is YNNKEL (reference sequence). DNA of the CDR3: TGTGCCAGCAGCCAAGGGACTAGCGGGGGGGATACGCAGTATTTT. This codes for CASSQGTSGGDTQYF.

The chain couples TRBV10-3 to TRBJ1-2; D is undetermined. There are 16 residues in the CDR3. CDR1 is ENHRY, CDR2 SYGVKD, per germline. Deletions cut 2 bases from V and 2 bases from J, with 15 bases between. In DNA, the CDR3 is TGTGCCATCAGTGAGCCCTATTTGACGGGAAACTATGGCTACACCTTC. This translates into CAISEPYLTGNYGYTF.

The rearrangement links TRBV7-9 to TRBJ1-5; 8 bases fit TRBD1. V shed 4 bases and J 4 bases; nucleotides not matched to a gene: 12. Germline CDR1 SEHNR, CDR2 FQNEAQ (reference sequence). The CDR3 has 17 amino acids. Here the CDR3 DNA reads TGTGCCAGCAGCTGCCCGGCGGACAGGGAAAGAAATCAGCCCCAGCATTTT. Its translation is CASSCPADRERNQPQHF.

The V gene is TRBV25-1, the J gene TRBJ1-1, with TRBD1 matching 9 bases. There are 16 residues in the CDR3. V shed 4 bases and J 4 bases; nucleotides not matched to a gene: 10. Germline loops: CDR1 MGHDK, CDR2 SYGVNS. The CDR3 nucleotides read TGTGCCAGCAGTGGGGACCACAGGGGGCCTATCACTGAAGCTTTCTTT. Translation: CASSGDHRGPITEAFF.

V usage is TRBV2 and J usage is TRBJ1-1; the D gene is possibly TRBD1 (5 bases). Per germline, CDR1 SNHLY and CDR2 FYNNEI. The CDR3 runs 16 residues. V was cut by 3 bases and J by 0 bases, with 14 bases left in between. This CDR3 reads CASSDEGAVLNTEAFF. CDR3 nucleotide sequence: TGTGCCAGCAGTGATGAAGGGGCAGTTTTGAACACTGAAGCTTTCTTT.

The chain couples TRBV5-1 to TRBJ1-2, with TRBD1 matching 9 bases. There are 19 residues in the CDR3. V gave up 1 base and J gave up 5 bases; unmatched junction bases: 18. The germline V gene has CDR1 SGHRS and CDR2 YFSETQ. The chain's CDR3 is CASSLNPAGSGTGLYGYTF. CDR3 DNA sequence: TGCGCCAGCAGCTTGAACCCGGCGGGTTCCGGGACAGGGCTTTATGGCTACACCTTC.

Note on this clone: Other DNA sequences in the same sample also yield this CDR3. The chain has TRBV27 and TRBJ1-5, with no clear D. This CDR3 region has 14 residues. The germline V and J ends were trimmed by 5 bases and 0 bases, with 8 bases remaining between them. CDR1 MNHEY and CDR2 SMNVEV come from the germline V gene (reference sequence). CDR3 DNA: TGTGCCAGCAGTGCAGGTTATAGCAATCAGCCCCAGCATTTT. Its protein is CASSAGYSNQPQHF.

This chain uses TRBV5-4 with TRBJ1-2; 8 bases are a match to TRBD1. The CDR3 runs to 15 residues. V shed 4 bases and J 8 bases; nucleotides not matched to a gene: 13. Germline lookup yields CDR1 SGHNT and CDR2 YYREEE (reference sequence). CDR3 nucleotides: TGTGCCAGCAGCGACGGACAGGGCTTTATTGGCGGCTACACCTTC. It encodes CASSDGQGFIGGYTF.

The V call is TRBV6-6, the J call TRBJ1-1; TRBD1 might be the D (5 bases). The CDR3 loop spans 13 amino acids. The ends were cut back, 6 bases at V and 3 bases at J, with 11 bases in the middle. Germline lookup yields CDR1 MNHNY and CDR2 SVGAGI (reference sequence). CDR3 DNA: TGTGCCAGCAGACCAACGGGGGACACTGAAGCTTTCTTT. Translating it yields CASRPTGDTEAFF.

V and J are TRBV4-1 and TRBJ2-7; 10 bases fit TRBD2. The CDR3 has 17 residues. Germline loops: CDR1 MGHRA, CDR2 YSYEKL. With 3 bases clipped from V and 3 bases from J, the junction kept 11 bases outside the gene matches. The CDR3 DNA reads TGCGCCAGCAGCCAGCCGACTCTAGCGGGGGAGTTCTACGAGCAGTACTTC. Encoded protein: CASSQPTLAGEFYEQYF.

J is TRBJ2-7 and V is TRBV20-1, with D possibly matching TRBD1 (6 bases). The CDR3 has 9 amino acids. Looked up from germline, CDR1 is DFQATT and CDR2 is SNEGSKA (reference sequence). CDR3 sequence (DNA): TGCAGGGGTCAGGGGGAGCAGTACTTC. This translates into CRGQGEQYF.

The chain recombines TRBV2 with TRBJ2-5; perhaps TRBD1 as D (5 bases). This CDR3 comprises 12 residues. V gave up 3 bases and J gave up 3 bases, with 5 bases separating them. Per germline, CDR1 SNHLY and CDR2 FYNNEI. The CDR3 is CASSDREETQYF. CDR3 DNA sequence: TGTGCCAGCAGTGACAGGGAAGAGACCCAGTACTTC.

This chain connects TRBV20-1 to TRBJ2-7, with no clear D. Germline V CDR1 and CDR2: DFQATT, SNEGSKA (reference sequence). V gave up 1 base and J gave up 5 bases, with 6 bases separating them. CDR3 length: 11 residues. The CDR3, as DNA: TGCAGTGCTAGAGTTCGGGACGAGCAGTACTTC. Translating it yields CSARVRDEQYF.

This clone was detected only once. The genes are TRBV6-5 and TRBJ1-1, with D possibly being TRBD1 (6 bases). CDR1 and CDR2 (germline): MNHEY, SVGAGI. Trimming pared 6 bases from V and 2 bases from J, leaving 10 bases between. This CDR3 comprises 13 residues. The CDR3 sequence: CASSRTVNTEAFF. The CDR3 coding sequence is TGTGCCAGCAGCAGGACAGTAAACACTGAAGCTTTCTTT.

The V and J genes are TRBV19 and TRBJ1-2, with D perhaps matching TRBD1 (5 bases). The V and J ends lost 7 bases and 3 bases respectively, with 18 bases between them. Germline values: CDR1 LNHDA, CDR2 SQIVND (reference sequence). CDR3 length: 15 amino acids. The CDR3 DNA reads as TGTGCCAGTAACCCAGGGACTCCGGTCTACTATGGCTACACCTTC. Its translation: CASNPGTPVYYGYTF. Variable domain in full (rest from reference TRBV19 and TRBJ1-2): DGGITQSPKYLFRKEGQNVTLSCEQNLNHDAMYWYRQDPGQGLRLIYYSQIVNDFQKGDIAEGYSVSREKKESFPLTVTSAQKNPTAFYLCASNPGTPVYYGYTFGSGTRLTVV.

The gene calls are TRBV11-2 and TRBJ2-7; D is unresolved. The V end was cut by 5 bases, the J end by 3 bases, with 20 bases between. Germline-derived CDR1 and CDR2 are SGHAT and FQNNGV. CDR3 size: 16 residues. Written as DNA, the CDR3 is TGTGCCAGCAGCGGCCCCCTAACAGACGTAGTCTACGAGCAGTACTTC. Its translation: CASSGPLTDVVYEQYF.

The chain couples TRBV7-3 to TRBJ1-1; 10 bases agree with TRBD1. Germline CDR1 reads SGHTA; CDR2 reads FQGTGA. CDR3 length equals 15 residues. The V segment lost 5 bases and the J segment 10 bases; nucleotides outside the gene matches: 13. CDR3: CASSLAGQGIEVAFF. The CDR3 bases are TGTGCCAGCAGCCTAGCGGGACAGGGGATAGAGGTAGCTTTCTTT.

The chain recombines TRBV5-8 with TRBJ2-7; D unclear. The CDR3 has 12 amino acids. Germline V lookup: CDR1 SGHTS, CDR2 YDEGEE. The germline V and J ends were trimmed by 1 base and 5 bases, with 7 bases remaining between them. CDR3 protein: CASSLRPDEQYF. The CDR3 nucleotides read TGTGCCAGCAGCTTGCGTCCGGACGAGCAGTACTTC.

The rearrangement uses TRBV28 and TRBJ2-1; D possibly corresponds to TRBD2 (8 bases). The CDR3 totals 18 residues. The V and J ends lost 3 bases and 8 bases respectively, with 26 bases between them. Looked up from germline, CDR1 is MDHEN and CDR2 is SYDVKM. This CDR3 reads CASSFLAGSAEGGYEQFF. The CDR3 DNA sequence: TGTGCCAGCAGTTTTTTAGCGGGGTCTGCCGAAGGGGGCTATGAGCAGTTCTTC.

This clone was picked up one time. In nucleotides, the CDR3 is TGTGCCAGCAGTGAAAGTTCGGTGGGGGGGGCCGGTCAGCCCCAGCATTTT. It encodes CASSESSVGGAGQPQHF. V is TRBV6-1 and J is TRBJ1-5, with D maybe TRBD1 (6 bases). Trimming took 2 bases from V and 6 from J, leaving 20 bases between them. Germline V gene data show CDR1 as MNHNS and CDR2 as SASEGT. The CDR3 is 17 residues long.

V usage is TRBV5-4 and J usage is TRBJ2-7; 12 nucleotides agree with TRBD2. J was trimmed by 0 bases and V by 4 bases; bases with no gene match: 5. The CDR3 runs to 16 residues. Germline CDR1 reads SGHNT; CDR2 reads YYREEE (reference sequence). CDR3 bases: TGTGCCAGCAGCCCTGGACTAGCGGGGACCTCCTACGAGCAGTACTTC. This translates into CASSPGLAGTSYEQYF.

The chain employs TRBV6-2 or TRBV6-3 and TRBJ1-6; a possible D gene is TRBD1 (6 bases). This CDR3 spans 17 amino acids. The germline V gene encodes CDR1 MNHEY and CDR2 SVGEGT. V was shortened by 4 bases and J by 2 bases, with 15 bases between the two germline ends. The DNA for the CDR3 is TGTGCCAGCAGTTCTACAGGGAGGGGAACCTATAATTCACCCCTCCACTTT. Translated, it gives CASSSTGRGTYNSPLHF.

The V call is TRBV5-1, the J call TRBJ1-1, with 7 bases aligning to TRBD1. The CDR3 is 14 amino acids. CDR1 is SGHRS, CDR2 YFSETQ, per germline. J gave up 3 bases and V 4 bases, and 6 bases lay outside the gene matches. CDR3 sequence reads: CASSPPTGYTEAFF. In nucleotides, the CDR3 is TGCGCCAGCAGCCCCCCGACAGGGTACACTGAAGCTTTCTTT.